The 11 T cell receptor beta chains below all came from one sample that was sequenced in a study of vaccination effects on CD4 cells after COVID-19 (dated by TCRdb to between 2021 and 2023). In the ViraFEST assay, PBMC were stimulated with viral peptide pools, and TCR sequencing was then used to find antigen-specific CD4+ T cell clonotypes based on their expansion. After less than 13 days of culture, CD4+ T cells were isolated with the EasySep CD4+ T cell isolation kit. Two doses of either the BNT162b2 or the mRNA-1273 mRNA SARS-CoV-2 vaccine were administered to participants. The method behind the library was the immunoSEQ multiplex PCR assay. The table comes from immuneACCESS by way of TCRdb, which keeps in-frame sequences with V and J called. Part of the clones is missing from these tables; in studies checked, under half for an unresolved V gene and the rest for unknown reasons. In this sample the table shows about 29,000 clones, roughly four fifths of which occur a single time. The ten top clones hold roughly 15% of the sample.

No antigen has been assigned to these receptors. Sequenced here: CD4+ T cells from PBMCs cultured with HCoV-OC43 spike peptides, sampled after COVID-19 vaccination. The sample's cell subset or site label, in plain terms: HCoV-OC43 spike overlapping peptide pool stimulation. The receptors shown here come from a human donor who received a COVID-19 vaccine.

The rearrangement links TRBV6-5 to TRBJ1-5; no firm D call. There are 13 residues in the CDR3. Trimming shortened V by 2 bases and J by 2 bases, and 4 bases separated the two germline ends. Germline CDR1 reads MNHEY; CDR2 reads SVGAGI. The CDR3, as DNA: TGTGCCAGCAGTTACGGTCGCAATCAGCCCCAGCATTTT. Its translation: CASSYGRNQPQHF.

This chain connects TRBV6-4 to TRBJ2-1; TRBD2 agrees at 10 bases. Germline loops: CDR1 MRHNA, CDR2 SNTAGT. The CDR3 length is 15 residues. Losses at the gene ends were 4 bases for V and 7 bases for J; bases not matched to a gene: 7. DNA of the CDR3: TGTGCCAGCAGTGGGAGCGGGGGGGCCTCAAATGAGCAGTTCTTC. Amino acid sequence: CASSGSGGASNEQFF.

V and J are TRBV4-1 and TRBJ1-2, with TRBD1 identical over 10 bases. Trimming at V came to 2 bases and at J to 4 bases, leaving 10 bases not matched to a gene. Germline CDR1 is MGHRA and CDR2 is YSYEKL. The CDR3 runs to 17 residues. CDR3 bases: TGCGCCAGCAGCCAACCGGGCCGGGACAGGGGCCTCTATGGCTACACCTTC. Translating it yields CASSQPGRDRGLYGYTF.

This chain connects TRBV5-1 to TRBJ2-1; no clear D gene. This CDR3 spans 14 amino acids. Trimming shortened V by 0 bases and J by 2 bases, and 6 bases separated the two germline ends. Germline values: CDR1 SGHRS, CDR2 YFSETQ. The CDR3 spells CASSLGATYNEQFF. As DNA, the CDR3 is TGCGCCAGCAGCTTGGGGGCGACCTACAATGAGCAGTTCTTC.

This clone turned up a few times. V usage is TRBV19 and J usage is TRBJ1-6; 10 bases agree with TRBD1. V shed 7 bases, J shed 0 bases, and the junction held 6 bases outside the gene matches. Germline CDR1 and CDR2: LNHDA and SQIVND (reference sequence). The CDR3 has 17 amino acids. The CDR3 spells CASMLRDRGSYNSPLHF. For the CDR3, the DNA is TGTGCCAGTATGCTCCGGGACAGGGGCTCCTATAATTCACCCCTCCACTTT.

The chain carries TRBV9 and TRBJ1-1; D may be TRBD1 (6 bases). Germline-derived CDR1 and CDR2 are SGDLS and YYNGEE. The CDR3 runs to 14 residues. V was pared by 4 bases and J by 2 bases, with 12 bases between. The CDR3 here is CASSRRTENTEAFF. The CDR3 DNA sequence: TGTGCCAGCAGCAGACGGACAGAAAACACTGAAGCTTTCTTT.

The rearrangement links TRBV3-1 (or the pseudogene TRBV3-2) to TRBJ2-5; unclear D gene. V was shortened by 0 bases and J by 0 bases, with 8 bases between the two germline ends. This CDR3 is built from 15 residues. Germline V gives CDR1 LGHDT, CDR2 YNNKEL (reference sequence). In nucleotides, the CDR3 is TGTGCCAGCAGCCAAGATTCCGGGTACCAAGAGACCCAGTACTTC. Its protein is CASSQDSGYQETQYF.

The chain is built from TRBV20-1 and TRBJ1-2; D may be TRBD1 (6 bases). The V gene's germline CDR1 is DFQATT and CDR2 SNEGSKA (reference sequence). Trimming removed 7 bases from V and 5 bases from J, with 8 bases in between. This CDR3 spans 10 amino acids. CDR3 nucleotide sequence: TGCAGTGTAGGGGGATATGGCTACACCTTC. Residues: CSVGGYGYTF.

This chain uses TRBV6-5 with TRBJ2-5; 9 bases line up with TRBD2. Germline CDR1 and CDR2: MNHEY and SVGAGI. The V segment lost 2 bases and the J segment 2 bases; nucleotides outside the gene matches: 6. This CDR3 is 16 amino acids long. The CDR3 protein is CASSYLGTSTQETQYF. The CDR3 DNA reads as TGTGCCAGCAGTTACCTCGGGACTAGCACACAAGAGACCCAGTACTTC.

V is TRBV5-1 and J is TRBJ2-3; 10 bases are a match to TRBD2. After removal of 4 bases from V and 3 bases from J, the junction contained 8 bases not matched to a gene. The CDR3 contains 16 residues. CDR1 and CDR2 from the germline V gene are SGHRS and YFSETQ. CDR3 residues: CASSLLAGSGTDTQYF. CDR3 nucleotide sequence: TGCGCCAGCAGCCTACTAGCGGGGAGCGGTACAGATACGCAGTATTTT.

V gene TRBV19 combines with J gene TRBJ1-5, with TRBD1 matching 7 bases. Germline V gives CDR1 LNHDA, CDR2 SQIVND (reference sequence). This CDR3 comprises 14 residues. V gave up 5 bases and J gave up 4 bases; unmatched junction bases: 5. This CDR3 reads CASSSQGGNQPQHF. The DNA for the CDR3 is TGTGCCAGTAGTTCGCAGGGGGGTAATCAGCCCCAGCATTTT.